A selection of T cell receptor beta chains follows, all from one sample in a study of blood T cell repertoires in COVID-19. Profiled with immunoSEQ multiplex PCR; TCRdb holds only in-frame clones, not every one. The data hold roughly 220,000 clones, with approximately 83% observed a single time. The sequenced material came from peripheral blood. Receptors were obtained from a woman aged 60-75 years with acute or convalescent COVID-19. The CDR3 runs from the conserved cysteine through the conserved F or W. D genes are given only for firm matches. Size is stated for part of the rows, as once, few or many counts, or as a class when the clone is expanded.

V: TRBV5-4
length: 14
J: TRBJ2-5
size: few
D: .
DNA: TGTGCCAGCAGCTTGGCCGGTGTAAAAGAGACCCAGTACTTC
CDR3: CASSLAGVKETQYF

V: TRBV4-1
length: 15
J: TRBJ2-7
size: .
D: TRBD1
DNA: TGCGCCAGCAGCCTAACCGGGACAGGGGGCTACGAGCAGTACTTC
CDR3: CASSLTGTGGYEQYF

V: TRBV10-3
length: 14
J: TRBJ2-7
size: .
D: .
DNA: TGTGCCATCAGTGAGTCTCAGGGCACCTACGAGCAGTACTTC
CDR3: CAISESQGTYEQYF

V: TRBV10-3
length: 13
J: TRBJ2-2
size: .
D: .
DNA: TGTGCCATCAGTGGGACAACCACCGGGGAGCTGTTTTTT
CDR3: CAISGTTTGELFF

V: TRBV9
length: 14
J: TRBJ2-5
size: .
D: TRBD2
DNA: TGTGCCAGCAGCCCCGGACTAGAACAAGAGACCCAGTACTTC
CDR3: CASSPGLEQETQYF

V: TRBV27
length: 15
J: TRBJ1-1
size: once
D: TRBD1
DNA: TGTGCCAGCAGTTTATATTCAGGGGGGAACACTGAAGCTTTCTTT
CDR3: CASSLYSGGNTEAFF

V: TRBV4-3
length: 18
J: TRBJ2-1
size: .
D: TRBD2
DNA: TGCGCCAGCAGCCAAGATCTACTAGCGGGGGGGAACTACAATGAGCAGTTCTTC
CDR3: CASSQDLLAGGNYNEQFF

V: TRBV15
length: 12
J: TRBJ1-4
size: once
D: .
DNA: TGTGCCACCAGCGTCAACCGGGAAAAACTGTTTTTT
CDR3: CATSVNREKLFF

V: TRBV2
length: 15
J: TRBJ1-3
size: .
D: .
DNA: TGTGCCAGCAGTGGTCGACAGCTCTCTGGAAACACCATATATTTT
CDR3: CASSGRQLSGNTIYF

V: TRBV6-5
length: 12
J: TRBJ1-2
size: few
D: .
DNA: TGTGCCAGCAGGAAACAGGGCTATGGCTACACCTTC
CDR3: CASRKQGYGYTF

V: TRBV6-5
length: 14
J: TRBJ1-4
size: .
D: .
DNA: TGTGCCAGCAGTTACTCGATCCGTGATACCGGACTGTTTTTT
CDR3: CASSYSIRDTGLFF

V: TRBV2
length: 16
J: TRBJ1-6
size: few
D: TRBD1
DNA: TGTGCCAGCAGGGACAGGAGGAGCTCCTATAATTCACCCCTCCACTTT
CDR3: CASRDRRSSYNSPLHF

V: TRBV5-1
length: 13
J: TRBJ1-2
size: .
D: .
DNA: TGCGCCAGTAAACCCGGGGGGTCCTATGGCTACACCTTC
CDR3: CASKPGGSYGYTF

V: TRBV20-1
length: 16
J: TRBJ2-3
size: .
D: TRBD2
DNA: TGCAGTGCTAGTACTAGCGGGGGACCTGGCACAGATACGCAGTATTTT
CDR3: CSASTSGGPGTDTQYF

V: TRBV5-1
length: 14
J: TRBJ2-3
size: .
D: .
DNA: TGCGCCAGCAGTCAGGGCTCTAGCACAGATACGCAGTATTTT
CDR3: CASSQGSSTDTQYF

V: TRBV19
length: 13
J: TRBJ2-4
size: .
D: .
DNA: TGTGCCAGTAGCCCCAATTGGGGGGACATTCAGTACTTC
CDR3: CASSPNWGDIQYF

V: TRBV28
length: 14
J: TRBJ1-2
size: .
D: .
DNA: TGTGCCAGCAGTTTACCCAGTGCTAACTATGGCTACACCTTC
CDR3: CASSLPSANYGYTF

V: TRBV2
length: 13
J: TRBJ2-7
size: .
D: .
DNA: TGTGCCAGCAGTGAGGTCAGGGGAAGCGAGCAGTACTTC
CDR3: CASSEVRGSEQYF

V: TRBV4-2
length: 13
J: TRBJ2-7
size: .
D: TRBD2
DNA: TGTGCCAGCAGCCAAGATACGGGGGGCGAGCAGTACTTC
CDR3: CASSQDTGGEQYF

V: TRBV10-3
length: 12
J: TRBJ1-1
size: once
D: TRBD1
DNA: TGTGCCATCAATTCGGGACAGAATGAAGCTTTCTTT
CDR3: CAINSGQNEAFF

V: TRBV5-1
length: 12
J: TRBJ2-2
size: .
D: .
DNA: TGCGCCAGCAGCTTTCGTGCCGGGGAGCTGTTTTTT
CDR3: CASSFRAGELFF

V: TRBV9
length: 15
J: TRBJ1-2
size: .
D: TRBD1
DNA: TGTGCCAGCAGCGTTCAAACAGGGGGCAACTATGGCTACACCTTC
CDR3: CASSVQTGGNYGYTF

V: TRBV7-9
length: 15
J: TRBJ1-6
size: .
D: TRBD1
DNA: TGTGCCAGCAGCCCAGGGGGATCGTTTGATTCACCCCTCCACTTT
CDR3: CASSPGGSFDSPLHF

V: TRBV7-9
length: 19
J: TRBJ1-5
size: .
D: .
DNA: TGTGCCAGCAGCCAAACACCCCTAGGCCCCGGGAGACCCACTCAGCCCCAGCATTTT
CDR3: CASSQTPLGPGRPTQPQHF

V: TRBV5-6
length: 14
J: TRBJ2-7
size: .
D: TRBD1
DNA: TGTGCCAGCAGAGGACAGGGGGAATCCTACGAGCAGTACTTC
CDR3: CASRGQGESYEQYF

V: TRBV21-1
length: 14
J: TRBJ1-6
size: .
D: .
DNA: TGTGCCAGCAGCATTCGGGACATCTATTCACCCCTCCACTTT
CDR3: CASSIRDIYSPLHF

V: TRBV7-9
length: 13
J: TRBJ1-1
size: .
D: .
DNA: TGTGCCAGCAGCTTCCGCGGGGGCACTGAAGCTTTCTTT
CDR3: CASSFRGGTEAFF

V: TRBV30
length: 17
J: TRBJ1-2
size: .
D: .
DNA: TGTGCCTATACAAAGGGACACTACGTGACACCCAACTATGGCTACACCTTC
CDR3: CAYTKGHYVTPNYGYTF

V: TRBV29-1
length: 14
J: TRBJ2-2
size: .
D: TRBD1
DNA: TGCAGCGTACAGGGGCCCTACTCGGCCGGGGAGCTGTTTTTT
CDR3: CSVQGPYSAGELFF

V: TRBV15
length: 15
J: TRBJ2-7
size: .
D: .
DNA: TGTGCCACCAGCAAAGTAGAAACTGGGAGCTACGAGCAGTACTTC
CDR3: CATSKVETGSYEQYF

V: TRBV6-5
length: 12
J: TRBJ1-2
size: .
D: .
DNA: TGTGCCAGCAGGGGGGTACAGGGTATCTACACCTTC
CDR3: CASRGVQGIYTF

V: TRBV7-9
length: 14
J: TRBJ1-3
size: .
D: TRBD1
DNA: TGTGCCATTACAGGGGAATCCTCTGGAAACACCATATATTTT
CDR3: CAITGESSGNTIYF

V: TRBV25-1
length: 15
J: TRBJ2-1
size: .
D: .
DNA: TGTGCCAGCACCCCTCGGGGGAGCTCCTACAATGAGCAGTTCTTC
CDR3: CASTPRGSSYNEQFF

V: TRBV5-5
length: 13
J: TRBJ2-3
size: .
D: .
DNA: TGTGCCAGCAGCTTGGTATACACAGATACGCAGTATTTT
CDR3: CASSLVYTDTQYF

V: TRBV23-1
length: 18
J: TRBJ2-3
size: .
D: TRBD1
DNA: TGCGCCAGCAGTCACGAGGGACAGGTGGCCGATTTGCTAGATACGCAGTATTTT
CDR3: CASSHEGQVADLLDTQYF

V: TRBV28
length: 19
J: TRBJ1-6
size: .
D: .
DNA: TGTGCCAGCAGTTTTGCTCCTCTCGGGGAAGGTGACTATAATTCACCCCTCCACTTT
CDR3: CASSFAPLGEGDYNSPLHF

V: TRBV6-5
length: 13
J: TRBJ1-3
size: .
D: .
DNA: TGTGCCAGCAGTTCCTTGCGGGCGGGGGAATTATATTTT
CDR3: CASSSLRAGELYF

V: TRBV4-2
length: 18
J: TRBJ1-1
size: .
D: .
DNA: TGTGCCAGCAGCCAAGATTTCGGAACGAGCGCGGCCGGCACTGAAGCTTTCTTT
CDR3: CASSQDFGTSAAGTEAFF

V: TRBV4-1
length: 14
J: TRBJ1-3
size: .
D: .
DNA: TGCGCCAGCAGACAACAGGGCTCTGGAAACACCATATATTTT
CDR3: CASRQQGSGNTIYF

V: TRBV6-1
length: 16
J: TRBJ1-1
size: once
D: .
DNA: TGTGCCAGCAGTGAATACGGCAGGGGAAGAAGAACTGAAGCTTTCTTT
CDR3: CASSEYGRGRRTEAFF

V: TRBV11-2
length: 15
J: TRBJ2-3
size: .
D: .
DNA: TGTGCCAGCACCCCCGGGCGGGGTGGCACAGATACGCAGTATTTT
CDR3: CASTPGRGGTDTQYF